This TCR beta chain originates from a study of metastatic and nonmetastatic thyroid tumors. Study context: Patients with malignant and benign thyroid disease provided blood and tumor or nodule tissue, whose repertoires were compared.

Ahead of thyroid surgery, no patient had received treatment of any kind. Findings of the study overall: The study reportedly found significantly higher TCR beta diversity in malignant thyroid tumors than benign nodules, in blood and tumor.

From the PCR reads, TCRdb re-called clones with MiXCR. The table shows some 7,000 clones, with about 32% occurring only once. This clone was found a few times. Antigen specificity is unknown. The CDR3 covers 14 residues. Germline trimming cut 5 bases from V and 8 bases from J; bases unmatched to any gene: 7. The sample comprised adjacent normal tissue. The chain joins TRBV12-3 or TRBV12-4 to TRBJ1-4; the match to TRBD1 covers 8 bases. The sequence came from a female donor with papillary thyroid cancer or a benign thyroid nodule (not recorded which). Some clones in this sample may be carry-over from other donors' samples. CDR3 nucleotide sequence: TGTGCCAGCAGTAGGACAGGGCAGTGGGAAAAACTGTTTTTT. This encodes CASSRTGQWEKLFF.